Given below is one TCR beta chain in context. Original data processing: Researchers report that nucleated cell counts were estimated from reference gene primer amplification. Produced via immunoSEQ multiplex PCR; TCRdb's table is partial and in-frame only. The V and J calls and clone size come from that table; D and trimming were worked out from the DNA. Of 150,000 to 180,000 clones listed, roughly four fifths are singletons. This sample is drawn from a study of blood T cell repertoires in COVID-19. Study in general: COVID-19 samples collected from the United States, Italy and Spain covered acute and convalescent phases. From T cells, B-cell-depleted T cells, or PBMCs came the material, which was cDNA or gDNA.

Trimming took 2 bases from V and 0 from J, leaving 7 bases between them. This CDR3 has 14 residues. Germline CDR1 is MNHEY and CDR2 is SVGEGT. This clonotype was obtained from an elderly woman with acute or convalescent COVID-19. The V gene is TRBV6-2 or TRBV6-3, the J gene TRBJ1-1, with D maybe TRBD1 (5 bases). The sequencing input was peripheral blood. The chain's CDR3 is CASSYPGLNTEAFF. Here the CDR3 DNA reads TGTGCCAGCAGTTACCCAGGGCTGAACACTGAAGCTTTCTTT.